The text below deals with one T cell receptor beta chain. The sample belongs to a study of siplizumab effects on memory and regulatory T cells. Sequenced by immunoSEQ multiplex PCR; TCRdb stores in-frame clones only, minus some. The sample has some 64,000 clones; roughly 85% are singletons. CDR3 length: 15 amino acids. Trimming pared 6 bases from V and 1 base from J, leaving 16 bases between. Germline assignment: CDR1 MDHEN and CDR2 SYDVKM. The clonotype comes from a human donor in good health. Sequencing was performed on memory CD4+ T cells sorted from blood. V usage is TRBV28 and J usage is TRBJ2-7; the D gene is possibly TRBD1 (7 bases). CDR3 bases: TGTGCCAGCAGACCACCAGGGGGGATATCCTACGAGCAGTACTTC. Residues: CASRPPGGISYEQYF. Full variable domain (rest looked up from reference TRBV28 and TRBJ2-7): DVKVTQSSRYLVKRTGEKVFLECVQDMDHENMFWYRQDPGLGLRLIYFSYDVKMKEKGDIPEGYSVSREKKERFSLILESASTNQTSMYLCASRPPGGISYEQYFGPGTRLTVT.